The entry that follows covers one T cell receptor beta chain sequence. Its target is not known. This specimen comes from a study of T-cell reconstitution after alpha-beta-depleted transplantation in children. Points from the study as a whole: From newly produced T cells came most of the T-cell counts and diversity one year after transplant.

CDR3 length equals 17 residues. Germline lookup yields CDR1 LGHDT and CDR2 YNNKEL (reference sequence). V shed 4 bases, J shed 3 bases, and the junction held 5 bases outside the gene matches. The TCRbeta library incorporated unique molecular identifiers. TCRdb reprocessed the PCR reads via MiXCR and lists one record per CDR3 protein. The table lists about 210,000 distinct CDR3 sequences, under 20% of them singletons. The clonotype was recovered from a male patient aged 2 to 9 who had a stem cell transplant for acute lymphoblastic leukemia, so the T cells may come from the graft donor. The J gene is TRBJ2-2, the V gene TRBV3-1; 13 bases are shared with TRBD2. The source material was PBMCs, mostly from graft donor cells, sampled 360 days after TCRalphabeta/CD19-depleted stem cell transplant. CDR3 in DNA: TGTGCCAGCAGCCCCCGACTAGCGGGGGGTTACACCGGGGAGCTGTTTTTT. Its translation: CASSPRLAGGYTGELFF. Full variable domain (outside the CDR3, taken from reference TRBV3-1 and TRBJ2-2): DTAVSQTPKYLVTQMGNDKSIKCEQNLGHDTMYWYKQDSKKFLKIMFSYNNKELIINETVPNRFSPKSPDKAHLNLHINSLELGDSAVYFCASSPRLAGGYTGELFFGEGSRLTVL.